One sample yielded the 15 T cell receptor beta chains listed below, sequenced in a study of blood T cell repertoires in COVID-19. This table comes from immunoSEQ multiplex PCR, and its TCRdb copy is limited to in-frame clones, with some not included. The table records 220,000 or so clones, around 83% of them present only once. Sequencing was done on a sample of PBMCs or T cells enriched from blood (not recorded which). Source of these receptors: a woman aged 35 to 49 who had recovered from COVID-19.

The V and J genes are TRBV11-2 and TRBJ2-7; 13 positions agree with TRBD2. CDR1 and CDR2 from the germline V gene are SGHAT and FQNNGV. CDR3 length equals 16 residues. V lost 4 bases, J lost 4 bases, and 7 bases stayed unmatched. CDR3 in amino acids: CASSSPRTSGSYEQYV. The CDR3 coding sequence is TGTGCCAGCAGCTCCCCTCGGACTAGCGGGAGTTACGAGCAGTACGTC.

The chain recombines TRBV13 with TRBJ1-1; D possibly corresponds to TRBD1 (6 bases). V shed 2 bases and J shed 7 bases, with 17 bases lying between them. The CDR3 is made up of 15 amino acids. Per the germline V gene, CDR1 is PRHDT and CDR2 is FYEKMQ (reference sequence). The chain's CDR3 is CASSLLMSRTDEAFF. The CDR3 nucleotides are TGTGCCAGCAGCTTATTAATGTCCCGGACAGATGAAGCTTTCTTT.

This chain joins TRBV6-4 and TRBJ2-1, with a possible D match to TRBD2 (6 bases). CDR3 length: 12 residues. Germline V gene sequence: CDR1 MRHNA, CDR2 SNTAGT. The V end was cut by 4 bases, the J end by 9 bases, with 10 bases between. CDR3 in DNA: TGTGCCAGCAGTGGAGGTAGCGGTGAGCAGTTCTTC. Amino acid sequence: CASSGGSGEQFF.

This clone was seen a single time. The chain uses TRBV27 and TRBJ2-1; 12 bases line up with TRBD2. This CDR3 region has 15 residues. With V trimmed by 4 bases and J by 7 bases, 5 bases remained unmatched. From germline, CDR1 is MNHEY and CDR2 SMNVEV (reference sequence). The CDR3 sequence is CASSSTSGSRNEQFF. The CDR3 DNA is TGTGCCAGCAGTTCGACTAGCGGGAGCCGGAATGAGCAGTTCTTC.

J is TRBJ2-2 and V is TRBV9, with TRBD1 matching over 7 bases. CDR3 length equals 14 residues. Germline V gene lookup returns CDR1 SGDLS and CDR2 YYNGEE. J was trimmed by 11 bases and V by 1 base; bases with no gene match: 8. DNA for the CDR3: TGTGCCAGCAGCGTAAGACAGGGCGAGAGCGAGCTGTTTTTT. It encodes CASSVRQGESELFF. The entire variable domain, with the rest obtained from reference TRBV9 and TRBJ2-2, is as follows: DSGVTQTPKHLITATGQRVTLRCSPRSGDLSVYWYQQSLDQGLQFLIQYYNGEERAKGNILERFSAQQFPDLHSELNLSSLELGDSALYFCASSVRQGESELFFGEGSRLTVL.

V gene TRBV24-1 combines with J gene TRBJ2-7; a weak D match, TRBD1 (5 bases). The CDR3 is 14 amino acids. V lost 0 bases to trimming and J lost 6 bases, with 11 bases between them. Looked up from germline, CDR1 is KGHDR and CDR2 is SFDVKD. CDR3 in DNA: TGTGCCACCAGTGATTTGCAGGGAACTGGCGAGCAGTACTTC. Residues: CATSDLQGTGEQYF.

The chain joins TRBV29-1 to TRBJ2-1; D not resolved. There are 14 residues in the CDR3. V lost 1 base, J lost 4 bases, and 11 bases lay in between. Germline CDR1 SQVTM, CDR2 ANQGSEA. The CDR3 coding sequence is TGCAGCGTTGAAGGCGCCCGATCTTACAATGAGCAGTTCTTC. It yields the protein CSVEGARSYNEQFF.

This clone has only a few counts. V usage is TRBV5-4 and J usage is TRBJ2-3; maybe TRBD2 (6 bases). V was cut by 2 bases and J by 5 bases, with 9 bases left in between. Germline CDR1 reads SGHNT; CDR2 reads YYREEE (reference sequence). This CDR3 comprises 13 residues. The CDR3 DNA is TGTGCCAGCAGCTTTTGGCGGGGAGATACGCAGTATTTT. Amino acid sequence: CASSFWRGDTQYF.

The chain joins TRBV2 to TRBJ2-3, with TRBD2 matching over 8 bases. Germline trimming cut 4 bases from V and 2 bases from J; bases unmatched to any gene: 8. Germline V CDR1 and CDR2: SNHLY, FYNNEI. The CDR3 covers 16 residues. The CDR3 nucleotides read TGTGCCAGCAGTGGTTGGGGCGGGAGGCACACAGATACGCAGTATTTT. Protein sequence: CASSGWGGRHTDTQYF.

V and J are TRBV11-3 and TRBJ1-3; TRBD1 is a possible D gene (6 bases). V lost 1 base, J lost 3 bases, and 13 bases lay in between. The CDR3 loop spans 16 amino acids. Germline V gives CDR1 SGHNT, CDR2 YENEEA. The CDR3: CASSLGTGYFGNTIYF. CDR3 nucleotides: TGTGCCAGCAGCTTAGGTACAGGGTATTTTGGAAACACCATATATTTT.

The gene calls are TRBV6-4 and TRBJ2-7, with 14 bases aligning to TRBD2. Germline CDR1 MRHNA, CDR2 SNTAGT. V trimming: 5 bases; J trimming: 7 bases; junction bases outside the gene matches: 10. CDR3 size: 16 residues. The CDR3 DNA is TGTGCCAGCAGTAAACCGGGACTAGCGGGAGAAGGGGAGCAGTACTTC. This encodes CASSKPGLAGEGEQYF.

This clone was picked up one time. The chain carries TRBV5-6 and TRBJ2-1; 8 bases map to TRBD1. The CDR3 has 17 amino acids. J was trimmed by 3 bases and V by 2 bases; bases with no gene match: 10. Germline assignment: CDR1 SGHDT and CDR2 YYEEEE. CDR3 residues: CASSFQTTGVFYNEQFF. For the CDR3, the DNA is TGTGCCAGCAGCTTCCAAACGACAGGGGTCTTCTACAATGAGCAGTTCTTC.

The V call is TRBV19, the J call TRBJ1-4, with unresolved D. Germline V gene data show CDR1 as LNHDA and CDR2 as SQIVND (reference sequence). Trimming took off 5 bases at V and 4 bases at J, with 11 bases between the two ends. The CDR3 extends over 14 amino acids. In nucleotides, the CDR3 is TGTGCCAGTAGTGCCCTATTCCGTAATGAAAAACTGTTTTTT. Its translation: CASSALFRNEKLFF.

The J gene is TRBJ1-2, the V gene TRBV5-1; tentative D call: TRBD1 (5 bases). With 2 bases removed from V and 8 bases from J, the gap between germline ends came to 13 bases. This CDR3 is built from 13 residues. CDR1 is SGHRS and CDR2 is YFSETQ in the germline V gene. This chain's CDR3 is CASSFWQGMGYTF. The CDR3 region has the DNA TGCGCCAGCAGCTTTTGGCAGGGTATGGGCTACACCTTC. Using reference TRBV5-1 and TRBJ1-2 for the parts outside the CDR3, the full variable domain is KAGVTQTPRYLIKTRGQQVTLSCSPISGHRSVSWYQQTPGQGLQFLFEYFSETQRNKGNFPGRFSGRQFSNSRSEMNVSTLELGDSALYLCASSFWQGMGYTFGSGTRLTVV.

The CDR3 sequence: CASSLVGLNTEAFF. CDR3 DNA sequence: TGTGCCAGCAGCTTAGTGGGCTTGAACACTGAAGCTTTCTTT. The J gene is TRBJ1-1, the V gene TRBV7-2; no reliable D call. The CDR3 spans 14 residues. Germline CDR1 and CDR2: SGHTA and FQGNSA. V dropped 1 base and J dropped 0 bases, with 6 bases sitting between them. Full variable domain (missing parts from reference TRBV7-2 and TRBJ1-1): GAGVSQSPSNKVTEKGKDVELRCDPISGHTALYWYRQSLGQGLEFLIYFQGNSAPDKSGLPSDRFSAERTGGSVSTLTIQRTQQEDSAVYLCASSLVGLNTEAFFGQGTRLTVV.